The clone carrying this TCR beta chain was counted once. The antigen is not known. This record belongs to a study of Ad26.COV2.S vaccination and SARS-CoV-2 variants. Study-wide findings and caveats: For non-spike TCRs, breadth in vaccine recipients resembled that in placebo recipients.

Method: immunoSEQ multiplex PCR; TCRdb's copy keeps in-frame clones and lacks some. The sample lists under 550,000 clones, over 75% occurring once. The treatment: over 15 received Ad26.COV2.S at low or high dose, single or two shots; several received placebo; per-sample allocation not given. Vaccine and placebo recipients were sampled on day 63 after the first injection. Adults aged 18-55 years in Boston included the donor. Germline assignment: CDR1 MDHEN and CDR2 SYDVKM. V was cut by 7 bases and J by 8 bases, with 23 bases left in between. This CDR3 is 15 amino acids long. Specimen: peripheral blood, collected in a trial of Ad26.COV2.S vaccine versus placebo. The sequence was obtained from a person aged 18-60 years who received the Ad26.COV2.S COVID-19 vaccine or a placebo. The rearrangement uses TRBV28 and TRBJ1-2, with D possibly matching TRBD1 (5 bases). The DNA of the CDR3 is TGTGCCAGCACCGTTACGATGACAGACAACGTAGGCTACACCTTC. Translation: CASTVTMTDNVGYTF.